A single sample is the source of the 14 T cell receptor beta chains below, sequenced in a study of type 1 regulatory T cells. MiXCR, applied by TCRdb to the reads, yields one record per CDR3 protein. The data contain about 69,000 distinct CDR3 sequences, around 21% of them singletons. These receptors' antigens are unknown. General study results and limits: Compared with non-Tr1 cells, Tr1 cells showed a narrower TCR repertoire.

Material for sequencing was cultured type 1 regulatory T (Tr1) cells, either the whole culture or a sorted fraction (not recorded which). These receptors were obtained from a human donor in good health.

This clonotype was detected a few times. The chain combines TRBV6-2 or TRBV6-3 with TRBJ2-6; no firm D call. Looked up from germline, CDR1 is MNHEY and CDR2 is SVGEGT. Trimming removed 6 bases from V and 0 bases from J, with 9 bases in between. The CDR3 is 15 residues long. The DNA of the CDR3 is TGTGCCAGCAGGGACGGTTTCTCTGGGGCCAACGTCCTGACTTTC. It yields the protein CASRDGFSGANVLTF.

This clonotype occurred a few times. The chain employs TRBV12-3 or TRBV12-4 and TRBJ1-1, with TRBD1 matching over 10 bases. The CDR3 is made up of 15 amino acids. The junction had 10 bases not matched to a gene; V was cut back by 7 bases and J by 5 bases. CDR3 coding DNA: TGTGCCAGCACCAAAACGACAGGGGGCATTACTGAAGCTTTCTTT. Protein product: CASTKTTGGITEAFF.

This chain joins TRBV20-1 and TRBJ2-7, with D uncertain. The CDR3 is 12 residues long. Per the germline V gene, CDR1 is DFQATT and CDR2 is SNEGSKA (reference sequence). Trimming took off 6 bases at V and 4 bases at J, with 13 bases between the two ends. In DNA form, the CDR3 reads TGCAGTGCCCCCAATTTAGCATACGAGCAGTACTTC. Translating gives CSAPNLAYEQYF.

V and J are TRBV7-8 and TRBJ2-5; possible D gene TRBD1, 6 bases. This CDR3 is built from 12 residues. The germline CDR1 and CDR2 sequences are SGHVS and FQNEAQ. V lost 2 bases, J lost 5 bases, and 6 bases lay in between. CDR3 DNA sequence: TGTGCCAGCAGCTTAAGGGGGGAGACCCAGTACTTC. It is translated as CASSLRGETQYF.

This clonotype was observed once. One end of the junction does not line up with germline, which may come from a read error. J is TRBJ2-7 and V is TRBV6-1; TRBD1 matches at 7 bases. CDR1 is MNHNS and CDR2 is SASEGT in the germline V gene. CDR3 size: 13 residues. CDR3 coding DNA: TGTGCCAGCAGGACAGGGCCCTCCTACGGGCAGTACTTC. It codes for CASRTGPSYGQYF.

The chain joins TRBV6-1 to TRBJ1-1, with D tentatively TRBD1 (5 bases). The CDR3 spans 14 residues. Trimming removed 5 bases at V and 2 bases at J, with 12 bases between. CDR1 is MNHNS and CDR2 is SASEGT in the germline V gene. The CDR3 here is CASSTKGANTEAFF. CDR3 DNA sequence: TGTGCCAGCAGTACTAAAGGGGCAAACACTGAAGCTTTCTTT.

This clonotype was picked up a small number of times. CDR3 bases: TGTGCCATCAGACCCGACAGGGCACCTAATGAAAAACTGTTTTTT. Translated: CAIRPDRAPNEKLFF. V usage is TRBV10-3 and J usage is TRBJ1-4; TRBD1 matches 7 bases. Germline V gene sequence: CDR1 ENHRY, CDR2 SYGVKD. The CDR3 extends over 15 amino acids. With V trimmed by 6 bases and J by 3 bases, 7 bases remained unmatched.

The chain links TRBV5-1 to TRBJ2-2, with D possibly called TRBD1 or TRBD2 (5 bases each). The V end lost 0 bases, the J end lost 1 base, and 10 bases lay between the germline ends. Germline V lookup: CDR1 SGHRS, CDR2 YFSETQ. The CDR3 is 16 residues long. The CDR3 DNA is TGCGCCAGCAGCTTGGTGGGGACGATGAACACCGGGGAGCTGTTTTTT. Its protein product is CASSLVGTMNTGELFF. The variable domain in full, with the rest retrieved from reference TRBV5-1 and TRBJ2-2, is KAGVTQTPRYLIKTRGQQVTLSCSPISGHRSVSWYQQTPGQGLQFLFEYFSETQRNKGNFPGRFSGRQFSNSRSEMNVSTLELGDSALYLCASSLVGTMNTGELFFGEGSRLTVL.

A few counts support this clonotype. The chain uses TRBV7-3 and TRBJ2-3; 8 bases are shared with TRBD2. This CDR3 has 15 residues. Germline V gene lookup returns CDR1 SGHTA and CDR2 FQGTGA. The junction had 9 bases not matched to a gene; V was cut back by 3 bases and J by 7 bases. CDR3 loop: CASSFTASGLNTQYF. CDR3 in DNA: TGTGCCAGCAGCTTTACCGCTAGCGGGCTAAATACGCAGTATTTT.

Points on this clonotype: Given a much more abundant clone one base away, this may be a read error. The gene calls are TRBV2 and TRBJ2-5, with no clear D. V lost 4 bases and J 2 bases, leaving 11 bases between the germline ends. This CDR3 has 14 amino acids. Germline CDR1 is SNHLY and CDR2 is FYNNEI. The DNA for the CDR3 is TGTGCCAGCAGTGGGATTCCGACTCAAGAGACCCAGTACTTC. This codes for CASSGIPTQETQYF.

The chain has TRBV7-2 and TRBJ2-2; 14 nucleotides line up with TRBD2. This CDR3 is built from 18 residues. Losses at the gene ends were 3 bases for V and 3 bases for J; bases not matched to a gene: 6. CDR1 is SGHTA, CDR2 FQGNSA, per germline. CDR3 amino acids: CASSFLGLAGVYTGELFF. CDR3 nucleotide sequence: TGTGCCAGCAGCTTCCTGGGACTAGCGGGAGTGTACACCGGGGAGCTGTTTTTT.

This chain uses TRBV5-1 with TRBJ1-1; TRBD1 might be the D (6 bases). The ends were cut back, 3 bases at V and 4 bases at J, with 13 bases in the middle. This CDR3 comprises 14 residues. Per germline, CDR1 SGHRS and CDR2 YFSETQ. This chain's CDR3 is CASSSRGAVTEAFF. DNA for the CDR3: TGCGCCAGCAGCTCTCGGGGGGCGGTCACTGAAGCTTTCTTT.

This clonotype was counted between two and nine times. This sequence joins TRBV20-1 and TRBJ2-1; unclear D gene. Germline-derived CDR1 and CDR2 are DFQATT and SNEGSKA (reference sequence). The CDR3 extends over 13 amino acids. The CDR3 region is CSAKVAVWNEQFF. The CDR3 coding sequence is TGCAGCGCGAAAGTAGCAGTTTGGAATGAGCAGTTCTTC.

The chain recombines TRBV2 with TRBJ2-5; D not resolved. Germline lookup yields CDR1 SNHLY and CDR2 FYNNEI. Trimming removed 6 bases at V and 4 bases at J, with 12 bases between. The CDR3 is 13 amino acids. The CDR3 nucleotides are TGTGCCAGCAGCGTCCCGCTAGGAGAGACCCAGTACTTC. This translates into CASSVPLGETQYF.